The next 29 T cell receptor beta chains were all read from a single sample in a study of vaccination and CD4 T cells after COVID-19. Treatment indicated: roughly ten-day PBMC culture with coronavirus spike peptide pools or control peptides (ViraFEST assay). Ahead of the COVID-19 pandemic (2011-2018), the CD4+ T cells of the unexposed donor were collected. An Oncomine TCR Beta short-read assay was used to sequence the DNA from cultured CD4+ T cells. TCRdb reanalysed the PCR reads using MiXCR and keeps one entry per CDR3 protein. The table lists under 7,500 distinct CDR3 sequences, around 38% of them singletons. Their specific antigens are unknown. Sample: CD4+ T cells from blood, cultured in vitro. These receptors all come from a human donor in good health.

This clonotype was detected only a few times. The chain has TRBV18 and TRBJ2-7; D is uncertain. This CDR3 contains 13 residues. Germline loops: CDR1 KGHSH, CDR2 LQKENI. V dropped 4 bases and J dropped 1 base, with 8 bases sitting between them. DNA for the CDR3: TGTGCCAGCTCACTGACGGATTCCTACGAGCAGTACTTC. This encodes CASSLTDSYEQYF.

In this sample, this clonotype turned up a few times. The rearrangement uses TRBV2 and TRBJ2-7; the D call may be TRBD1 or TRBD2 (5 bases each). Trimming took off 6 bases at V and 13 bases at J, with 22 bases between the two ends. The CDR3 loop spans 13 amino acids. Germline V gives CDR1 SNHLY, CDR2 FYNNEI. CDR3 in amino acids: CASSLLAQGDSYF. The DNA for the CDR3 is TGTGCCAGCAGCCTCCTAGCCCAAGGGGATTCTTACTTC.

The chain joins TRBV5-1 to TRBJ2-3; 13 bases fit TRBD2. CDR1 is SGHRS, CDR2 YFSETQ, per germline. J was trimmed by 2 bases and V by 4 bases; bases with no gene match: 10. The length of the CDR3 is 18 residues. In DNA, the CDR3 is TGCGCCAGCAGCATACTAGCGGGGGGGCGTACAAACACAGATACGCAGTATTTT. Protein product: CASSILAGGRTNTDTQYF.

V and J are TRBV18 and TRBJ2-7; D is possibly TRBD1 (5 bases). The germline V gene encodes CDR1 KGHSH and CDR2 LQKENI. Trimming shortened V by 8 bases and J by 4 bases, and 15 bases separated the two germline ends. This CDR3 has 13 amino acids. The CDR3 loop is CASISGSDYEQYF. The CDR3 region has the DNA TGTGCCAGCATATCAGGGTCAGATTACGAGCAGTACTTC.

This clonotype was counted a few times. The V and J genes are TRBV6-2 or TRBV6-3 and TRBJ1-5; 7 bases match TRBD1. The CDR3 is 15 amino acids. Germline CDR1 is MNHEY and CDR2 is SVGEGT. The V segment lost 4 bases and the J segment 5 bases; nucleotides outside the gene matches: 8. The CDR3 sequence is CASSFTGTAYQPQHF. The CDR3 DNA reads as TGTGCCAGCAGTTTTACCGGGACAGCCTATCAGCCCCAGCATTTT.

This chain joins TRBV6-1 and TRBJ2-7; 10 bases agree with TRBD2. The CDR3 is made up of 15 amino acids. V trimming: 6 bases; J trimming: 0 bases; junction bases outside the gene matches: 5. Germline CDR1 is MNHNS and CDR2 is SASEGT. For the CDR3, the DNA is TGTGCCAGCAGCGACACTAGCGGGGCCTCCTACGAGCAGTACTTC. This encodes CASSDTSGASYEQYF.

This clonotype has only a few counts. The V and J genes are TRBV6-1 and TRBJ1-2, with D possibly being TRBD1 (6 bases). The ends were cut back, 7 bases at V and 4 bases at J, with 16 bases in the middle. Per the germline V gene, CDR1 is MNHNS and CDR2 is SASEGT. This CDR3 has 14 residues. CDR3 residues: CASTTQEGGYGYTF. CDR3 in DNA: TGTGCCAGCACTACCCAGGAAGGGGGCTATGGCTACACCTTC.

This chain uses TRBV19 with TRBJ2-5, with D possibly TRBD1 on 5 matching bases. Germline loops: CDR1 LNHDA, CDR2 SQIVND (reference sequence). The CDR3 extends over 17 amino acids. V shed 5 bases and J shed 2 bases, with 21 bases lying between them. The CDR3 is CASSRQGFPSRQETQYF. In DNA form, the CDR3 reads TGTGCCAGTAGTCGTCAGGGATTCCCGAGCCGACAAGAGACCCAGTACTTC. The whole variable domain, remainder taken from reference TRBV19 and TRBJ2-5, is DGGITQSPKYLFRKEGQNVTLSCEQNLNHDAMYWYRQDPGQGLRLIYYSQIVNDFQKGDIAEGYSVSREKKESFPLTVTSAQKNPTAFYLCASSRQGFPSRQETQYFGPGTRLLVL.

This CDR3 reads CSASKTSGIVRNEQYF. In DNA, the CDR3 is TGCAGTGCTAGTAAGACTAGCGGGATTGTGAGGAACGAGCAGTACTTC. V and J are TRBV20-1 and TRBJ2-7, with 11 bases identical to TRBD2. V gave up 3 bases and J gave up 5 bases; unmatched junction bases: 12. Germline CDR1 and CDR2: DFQATT and SNEGSKA (reference sequence). This CDR3 contains 16 residues.

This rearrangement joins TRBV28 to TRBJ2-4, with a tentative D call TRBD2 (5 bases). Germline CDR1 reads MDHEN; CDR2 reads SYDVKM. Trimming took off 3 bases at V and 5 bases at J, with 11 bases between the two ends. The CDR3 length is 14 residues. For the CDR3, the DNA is TGTGCCAGCAGTTTCGGCCAGCGGCAAAACATTCAGTACTTC. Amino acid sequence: CASSFGQRQNIQYF.

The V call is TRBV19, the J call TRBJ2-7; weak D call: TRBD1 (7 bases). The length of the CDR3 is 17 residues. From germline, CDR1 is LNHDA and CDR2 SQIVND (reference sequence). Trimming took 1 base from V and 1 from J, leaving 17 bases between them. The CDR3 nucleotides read TGTGCCAGTAGTATAGGACAGGGAGGATCGAGTTCCTACGAGCAGTACTTC. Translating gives CASSIGQGGSSSYEQYF.

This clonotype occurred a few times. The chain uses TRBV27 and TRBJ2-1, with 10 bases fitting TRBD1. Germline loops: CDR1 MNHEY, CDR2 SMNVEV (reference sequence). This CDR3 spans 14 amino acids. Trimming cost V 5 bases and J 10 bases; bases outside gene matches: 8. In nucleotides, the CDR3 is TGTGCCAGCAGTCTCGGACAGGGGGAAGGGGAGCAGTTCTTC. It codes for CASSLGQGEGEQFF.

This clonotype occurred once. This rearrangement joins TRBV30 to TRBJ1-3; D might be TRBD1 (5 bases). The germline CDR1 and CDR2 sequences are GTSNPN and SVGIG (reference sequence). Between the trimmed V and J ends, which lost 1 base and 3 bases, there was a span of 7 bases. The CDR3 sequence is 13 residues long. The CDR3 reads CAWSAGGGNTIYF. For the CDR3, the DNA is TGTGCCTGGAGTGCCGGGGGTGGAAACACCATATATTTT.

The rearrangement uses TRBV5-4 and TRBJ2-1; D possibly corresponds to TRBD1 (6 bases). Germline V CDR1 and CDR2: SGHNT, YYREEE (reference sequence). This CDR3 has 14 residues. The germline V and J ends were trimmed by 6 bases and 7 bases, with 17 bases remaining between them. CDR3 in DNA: TGTGCCAGCACCTCCAGAGGGGGTGGGAATGAGCAGTTCTTC. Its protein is CASTSRGGGNEQFF.

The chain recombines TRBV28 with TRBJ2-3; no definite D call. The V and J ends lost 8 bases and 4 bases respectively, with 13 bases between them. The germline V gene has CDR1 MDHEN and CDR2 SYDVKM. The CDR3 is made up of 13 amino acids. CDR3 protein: CASLPLTADTQYF. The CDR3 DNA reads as TGTGCCAGCCTCCCCCTAACGGCAGATACGCAGTATTTT.

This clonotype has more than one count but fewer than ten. The CDR3 sequence is CASSRTGSSPLHF. The CDR3 region has the DNA TGTGCCAGCAGCCGGACAGGGAGCTCACCCCTCCACTTT. The gene calls are TRBV6-2 or TRBV6-3 and TRBJ1-6, with 8 bases identical to TRBD1. Trimming at V came to 6 bases and at J to 10 bases, leaving 5 bases not matched to a gene. Germline V gives CDR1 MNHEY, CDR2 SVGEGT. CDR3 length: 13 amino acids.

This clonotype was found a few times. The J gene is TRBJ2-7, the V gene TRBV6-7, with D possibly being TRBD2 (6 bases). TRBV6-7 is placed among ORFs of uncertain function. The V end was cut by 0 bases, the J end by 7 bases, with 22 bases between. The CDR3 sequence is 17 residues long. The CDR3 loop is CASSYSKRDSTWREQYF. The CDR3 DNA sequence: TGTGCCAGCAGTTACTCTAAGAGGGACTCCACCTGGAGGGAGCAGTACTTC.

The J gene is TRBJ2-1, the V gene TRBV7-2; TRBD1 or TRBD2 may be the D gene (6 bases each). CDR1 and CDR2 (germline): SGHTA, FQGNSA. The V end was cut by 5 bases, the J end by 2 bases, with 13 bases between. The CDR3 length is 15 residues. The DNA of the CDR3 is TGTGCCAGCAGCCCCGGGGGCGGAGCCTACAATGAGCAGTTCTTC. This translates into CASSPGGGAYNEQFF.

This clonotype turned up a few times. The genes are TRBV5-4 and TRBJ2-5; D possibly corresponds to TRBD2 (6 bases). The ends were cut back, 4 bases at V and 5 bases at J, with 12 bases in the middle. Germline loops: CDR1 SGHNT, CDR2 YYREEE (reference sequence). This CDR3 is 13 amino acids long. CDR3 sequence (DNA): TGTGCCAGCAGCCCCCCGGAGGGGGAGACCCAGTACTTC. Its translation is CASSPPEGETQYF.

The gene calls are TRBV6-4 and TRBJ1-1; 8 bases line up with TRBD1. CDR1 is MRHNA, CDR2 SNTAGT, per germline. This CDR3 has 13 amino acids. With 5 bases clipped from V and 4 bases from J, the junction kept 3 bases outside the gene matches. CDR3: CASSPGQGTEAFF. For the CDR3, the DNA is TGTGCCAGCAGTCCCGGACAGGGCACTGAAGCTTTCTTT.

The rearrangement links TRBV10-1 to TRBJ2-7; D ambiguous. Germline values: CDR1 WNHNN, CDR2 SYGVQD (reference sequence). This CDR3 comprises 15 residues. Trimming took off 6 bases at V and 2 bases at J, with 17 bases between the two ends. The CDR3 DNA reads TGCGCCAGCAGAATAAGGGTAGCCCGTACCTACGAGCAGTACTTC. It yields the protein CASRIRVARTYEQYF.

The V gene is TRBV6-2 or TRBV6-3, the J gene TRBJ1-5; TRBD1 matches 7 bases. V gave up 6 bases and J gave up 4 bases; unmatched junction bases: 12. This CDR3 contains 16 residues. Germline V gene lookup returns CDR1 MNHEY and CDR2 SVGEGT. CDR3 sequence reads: CASSPGGRGVNQPQHF. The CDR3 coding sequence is TGTGCCAGCAGCCCAGGGGGAAGGGGCGTAAATCAGCCCCAGCATTTT.

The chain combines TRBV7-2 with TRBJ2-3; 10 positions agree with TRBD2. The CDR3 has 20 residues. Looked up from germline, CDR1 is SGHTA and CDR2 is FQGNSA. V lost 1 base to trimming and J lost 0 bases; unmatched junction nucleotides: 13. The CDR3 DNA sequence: TGTGCCAGCAGCTTAGACTTCCTAGCGGGAGATGGGAGTAGCACAGATACGCAGTATTTT. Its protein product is CASSLDFLAGDGSSTDTQYF.

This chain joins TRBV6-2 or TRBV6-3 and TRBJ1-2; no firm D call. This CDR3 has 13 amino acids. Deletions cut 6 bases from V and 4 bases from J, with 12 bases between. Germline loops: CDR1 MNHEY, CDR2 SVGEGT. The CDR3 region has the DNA TGTGCCAGCAGCCTCCTTTCGACCTATGGCTACACCTTC. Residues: CASSLLSTYGYTF.

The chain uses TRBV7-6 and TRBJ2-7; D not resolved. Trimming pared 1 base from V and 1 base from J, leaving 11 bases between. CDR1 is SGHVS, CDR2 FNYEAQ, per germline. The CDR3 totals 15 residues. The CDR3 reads CASSLEVAGSYEQYF. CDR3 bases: TGTGCCAGCAGCTTAGAGGTCGCCGGGTCCTACGAGCAGTACTTC.

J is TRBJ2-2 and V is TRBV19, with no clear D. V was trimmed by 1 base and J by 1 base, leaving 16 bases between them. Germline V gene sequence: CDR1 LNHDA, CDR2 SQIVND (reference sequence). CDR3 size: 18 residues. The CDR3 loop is CASSIGVKFHWNTGELFF. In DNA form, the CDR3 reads TGTGCCAGTAGTATAGGAGTCAAGTTCCACTGGAACACCGGGGAGCTGTTTTTT.

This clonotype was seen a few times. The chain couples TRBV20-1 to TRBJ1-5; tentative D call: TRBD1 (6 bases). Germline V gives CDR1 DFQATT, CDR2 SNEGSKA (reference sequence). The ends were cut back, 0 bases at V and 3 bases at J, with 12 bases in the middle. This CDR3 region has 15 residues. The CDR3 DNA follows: TGCAGTGCTAGAGATCTCGGACAGAACAATCAGCCCCAGCATTTT. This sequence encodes CSARDLGQNNQPQHF.

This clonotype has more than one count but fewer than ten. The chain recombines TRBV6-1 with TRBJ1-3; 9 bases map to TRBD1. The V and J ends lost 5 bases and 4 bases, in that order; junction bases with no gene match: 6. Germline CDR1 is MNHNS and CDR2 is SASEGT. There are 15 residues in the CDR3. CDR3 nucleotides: TGTGCCAGCAGTATTACCGGGACAGGGGGAAACACCATATATTTT. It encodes CASSITGTGGNTIYF.

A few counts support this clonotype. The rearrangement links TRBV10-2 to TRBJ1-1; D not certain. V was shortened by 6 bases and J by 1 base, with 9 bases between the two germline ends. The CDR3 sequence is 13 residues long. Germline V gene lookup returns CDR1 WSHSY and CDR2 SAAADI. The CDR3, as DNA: TGCGCCAGCAGCCACACGGGGAACACTGAAGCTTTCTTT. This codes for CASSHTGNTEAFF.